A single sample is the source of the 22 T cell receptor beta chains below, sequenced in a study of low-dose radiotherapy and immunotherapy resistance in tumors. Alpha- and beta-chain coverage of first-strand cDNA came from TRAV- and TRBV-specific primers. A constant-region primer paired with the V-primer adapter amplified TCRs over 20 PCR cycles. TCRdb reprocessed the reads with MiXCR, giving one entry per CDR3 protein. Of about 39,000 distinct CDR3 sequences in the sample, roughly a third were seen once. Time point of the sample: before trial treatment. Sequencing was performed on PBMCs, taken before treatment. Source of these receptors: a male donor with gallbladder cancer.

This chain links TRBV20-1 with TRBJ2-1, with a weak D call TRBD1 (5 bases). Germline CDR1 reads DFQATT; CDR2 reads SNEGSKA (reference sequence). The CDR3 runs to 15 residues. The germline V and J ends were trimmed by 1 base and 3 bases, with 13 bases remaining between them. The CDR3, as DNA: TGCAGTGCTAGAGTATGGCAGGGATACTACAATGAGCAGTTCTTC. Amino acid sequence: CSARVWQGYYNEQFF.

This clonotype was seen repeatedly, ten times or more. The V gene is TRBV7-9, the J gene TRBJ2-5, with D perhaps matching TRBD2 (5 bases). The length of the CDR3 is 14 residues. V was pared by 5 bases and J by 5 bases, with 15 bases between. The germline gives CDR1 SEHNR, CDR2 FQNEAQ (reference sequence). CDR3: CASSPSRPGETQYF. CDR3 DNA sequence: TGTGCCAGCAGCCCTTCCCGTCCGGGGGAGACCCAGTACTTC. The variable domain in full, completed from reference TRBV7-9 and TRBJ2-5, reads DTGVSQNPRHKITKRGQNVTFRCDPISEHNRLYWYRQTLGQGPEFLTYFQNEAQLEKSRLLSDRFSAERPKGSFSTLEIQRTEQGDSAMYLCASSPSRPGETQYFGPGTRLLVL.

This chain links TRBV28 with TRBJ2-1, with no clear D. The V end was cut by 10 bases, the J end by 0 bases, with 19 bases between. The CDR3 has 16 amino acids. CDR1 and CDR2 (germline): MDHEN, SYDVKM. The CDR3 sequence is CATSPSWGSSYNEQFF. In DNA form, the CDR3 reads TGTGCCACCAGCCCCTCCTGGGGAAGCTCCTACAATGAGCAGTTCTTC.

This clonotype was picked up many times. The chain links TRBV4-1 to TRBJ2-7, with TRBD2 matching 9 bases. Germline values: CDR1 MGHRA, CDR2 YSYEKL. The CDR3 is 14 residues long. V was clipped by 1 base and J by 6 bases; unmatched bases: 4. For the CDR3, the DNA is TGCGCCAGCAGCCAAGGGGCGGGGGGGGGCGAGCAGTACTTC. Encoded protein: CASSQGAGGGEQYF.

This clonotype was observed many times. DNA of the CDR3: TGTGCCAGCAGCCCCGGACAGGTCTGGAATGAGCAGTTCTTC. The encoded protein is CASSPGQVWNEQFF. This chain connects TRBV14 to TRBJ2-1; TRBD1 matches 7 bases. Germline CDR1 SGHDN, CDR2 FVKESK. This CDR3 spans 14 amino acids. Losses at the gene ends were 4 bases for V and 7 bases for J; bases not matched to a gene: 7.

This clonotype was counted many times. The J gene is TRBJ2-5, the V gene TRBV7-9; the D gene is possibly TRBD2 (5 bases). The V gene's germline CDR1 is SEHNR and CDR2 FQNEAQ (reference sequence). V was shortened by 3 bases and J by 2 bases, with 10 bases between the two germline ends. The CDR3 has 14 residues. The CDR3 region has the DNA TGTGCCAGCAGCTTCGAGACTATTCAAGAGACCCAGTACTTC. It yields the protein CASSFETIQETQYF.

This clonotype was counted a few times. The likely explanation is a read error, given a far larger clone one base away. The V call is TRBV5-4, the J call TRBJ2-1; a possible D gene is TRBD1 (5 bases). The ends were cut back, 6 bases at V and 10 bases at J, with 20 bases in the middle. Germline V gives CDR1 SGHNT, CDR2 YYREEE (reference sequence). This CDR3 region has 14 residues. The CDR3 is CASKKDTASYEQFF. The CDR3 bases are TGTGCCAGCAAGAAGGACACGGCCTCCTACGAGCAGTTCTTC.

This clonotype has at least ten counts. This sequence joins TRBV28 and TRBJ2-5; possible D gene TRBD2, 5 bases. V lost 2 bases and J lost 8, with 21 bases in between. Germline CDR1 MDHEN, CDR2 SYDVKM. CDR3 size: 16 residues. CDR3 residues: CASSLGWAEVVYTQYF. The CDR3 coding sequence is TGTGCCAGCAGTTTAGGGTGGGCGGAGGTAGTGTATACCCAGTACTTC.

This clonotype has at least ten counts. The chain links TRBV6-2 or TRBV6-3 to TRBJ2-1; 7 positions agree with TRBD1. V lost 6 bases, J lost 1 base, and 6 bases stayed unmatched. Looked up from germline, CDR1 is MNHEY and CDR2 is SVGEGT. The CDR3 is made up of 15 amino acids. CDR3 in amino acids: CASSWTGNSYNEQFF. The CDR3 DNA sequence: TGTGCCAGCAGCTGGACAGGTAATTCCTACAATGAGCAGTTCTTC.

The V call is TRBV15, the J call TRBJ2-2, with D tentatively TRBD1 (5 bases). Looked up from germline, CDR1 is LNHNV and CDR2 is YYDKDF (reference sequence). V lost 0 bases, J lost 5 bases, and 16 bases lay in between. This CDR3 spans 17 amino acids. The chain's CDR3 is CATSRDTAIAGTGELFF. The CDR3 nucleotides read TGTGCCACCAGCAGAGATACAGCTATAGCAGGGACCGGGGAGCTGTTTTTT. The entire variable domain, with the rest obtained from reference TRBV15 and TRBJ2-2, is as follows: DAMVIQNPRYQVTQFGKPVTLSCSQTLNHNVMYWYQQKSSQAPKLLFHYYDKDFNNEADTPDNFQSRRPNTSFCFLDIRSPGLGDTAMYLCATSRDTAIAGTGELFFGEGSRLTVL.

V is TRBV7-8 and J is TRBJ2-1; D unresolved. CDR3 size: 17 residues. V was cut by 2 bases and J by 0 bases, with 14 bases left in between. The germline gives CDR1 SGHVS, CDR2 FQNEAQ. The CDR3 coding sequence is TGTGCCAGCAGCTTACTTCAGAGGATAGCCTCCTACAATGAGCAGTTCTTC. Its protein product is CASSLLQRIASYNEQFF.

This clonotype was observed many times. The rearrangement joins TRBV28 to TRBJ2-7; 8 nucleotides agree with TRBD1. Germline CDR1 is MDHEN and CDR2 is SYDVKM. The CDR3 spans 13 residues. The ends lost 6 bases at V and 3 bases at J; junction bases unmatched: 4. CDR3 DNA: TGTGCCAGCAGACAGGGGGGCATCTACGAGCAGTACTTC. Translated, it gives CASRQGGIYEQYF.

This chain uses TRBV12-3 or TRBV12-4 with TRBJ1-6; D remains ambiguous. This CDR3 is 14 amino acids long. The ends were cut back, 7 bases at V and 5 bases at J, with 12 bases in the middle. The CDR3 loop reads CASTLRGDNSPLHF. The CDR3 DNA sequence: TGTGCCAGCACCCTCCGCGGTGATAATTCACCCCTCCACTTT.

Ten or more counts support this clonotype. The chain links TRBV28 to TRBJ2-1, with D uncertain. Germline loops: CDR1 MDHEN, CDR2 SYDVKM. The CDR3 runs 13 residues. Deletions cut 8 bases from V and 5 bases from J, with 13 bases between. This CDR3 is CASGSSLNNEQFF. The DNA for the CDR3 is TGTGCCAGCGGTTCTTCACTGAACAATGAGCAGTTCTTC. The variable domain in full, with the rest retrieved from reference TRBV28 and TRBJ2-1, is DVKVTQSSRYLVKRTGEKVFLECVQDMDHENMFWYRQDPGLGLRLIYFSYDVKMKEKGDIPEGYSVSREKKERFSLILESASTNQTSMYLCASGSSLNNEQFFGPGTRLTVL.

This clonotype showed up many times. The chain recombines TRBV7-2 with TRBJ2-7, with 10 positions matching TRBD2. Losses at the gene ends were 3 bases for V and 5 bases for J; bases not matched to a gene: 4. Germline V lookup: CDR1 SGHTA, CDR2 FQGNSA. CDR3 length equals 14 residues. Here the CDR3 reads CASSLASGSHEQYF. CDR3 DNA sequence: TGTGCCAGCAGCTTGGCTAGCGGGAGTCACGAGCAGTACTTC.

In its sample, this clonotype was seen many times. V gene TRBV7-7 combines with J gene TRBJ2-5; TRBD1 aligns across 10 bases. CDR3 size: 15 residues. The germline V gene encodes CDR1 SSHAT and CDR2 FNYEAQ (reference sequence). J lost 5 bases, V lost 4 bases, and 7 bases had no gene match. The DNA of the CDR3 is TGTGCCAGCAGCTCGGACAGGGGGTTGTCGGAGACCCAGTACTTC. Amino acids: CASSSDRGLSETQYF. Filled out from reference TRBV7-7 and TRBJ2-5, the complete variable domain reads GAGVSQSPRYKVTKRGQDVTLRCDPISSHATLYWYQQALGQGPEFLTYFNYEAQPDKSGLPSDRFSAERPEGSISTLTIQRTEQRDSAMYRCASSSDRGLSETQYFGPGTRLLVL.

This clonotype was observed at least ten times. The chain joins TRBV5-1 to TRBJ2-3, with D perhaps given as TRBD1 or TRBD2 (6 bases each). From germline, CDR1 is SGHRS and CDR2 YFSETQ. V lost 4 bases and J 1 base, leaving 16 bases between the germline ends. This CDR3 contains 16 residues. The CDR3 here is CASSAGGTWGTDTQYF. The CDR3 nucleotides are TGCGCCAGCAGCGCCGGGGGCACGTGGGGCACAGATACGCAGTATTTT.

This clonotype was recorded many times. Here the CDR3 reads CASSLKGASGTSSSYNEQFF. In DNA form, the CDR3 reads TGTGCCAGTAGCCTCAAGGGGGCTAGCGGGACCTCGAGCTCCTACAATGAGCAGTTCTTC. The chain combines TRBV19 with TRBJ2-1, with 9 bases matching TRBD2. V dropped 6 bases and J dropped 0; count of bases not matched to a gene: 18. CDR1 and CDR2 from the germline V gene are LNHDA and SQIVND (reference sequence). This CDR3 comprises 20 residues.

This clonotype has just a few counts. In DNA form, the CDR3 reads TGTGCCAGCAGCGACCGGGACAGGGGAACAACTAATGAAAAACTGTTTTTT. Translating gives CASSDRDRGTTNEKLFF. The rearrangement joins TRBV4-2 to TRBJ1-4, with 10 bases that match TRBD1. The CDR3 is made up of 17 amino acids. J was trimmed by 0 bases and V by 5 bases; bases with no gene match: 6. The germline CDR1 and CDR2 sequences are LGHNA and YNFKEQ.

This clonotype was seen repeatedly, ten times or more. The rearrangement uses TRBV27 and TRBJ2-7, with D possibly matching TRBD2 (6 bases). The germline CDR1 and CDR2 sequences are MNHEY and SMNVEV (reference sequence). The ends were cut back, 5 bases at V and 2 bases at J, with 10 bases in the middle. The CDR3 spans 13 residues. This CDR3 reads CASSPSGAYEQYF. The CDR3 bases are TGTGCCAGCAGTCCGTCGGGAGCCTACGAGCAGTACTTC.

The table lists this clonotype with many counts. The V gene is TRBV4-2, the J gene TRBJ1-2; weak D call: TRBD1 (6 bases). Germline CDR1 is LGHNA and CDR2 is YNFKEQ. The CDR3 runs to 12 residues. The germline V and J ends were trimmed by 3 bases and 7 bases, with 9 bases remaining between them. The CDR3 region is CASSHRGGGYTF. CDR3 sequence (DNA): TGTGCCAGCAGCCACAGGGGCGGTGGCTACACCTTC.

This clonotype has just a few counts. The V and J genes are TRBV10-3 and TRBJ1-1, with D unclear. Trimming removed 10 bases from V and 0 bases from J, with 12 bases in between. Germline CDR1 reads ENHRY; CDR2 reads SYGVKD. The CDR3 totals 13 residues. CDR3 region: CASHTSVNTEAFF. Here the CDR3 DNA reads TGTGCCAGTCACACCTCGGTGAACACTGAAGCTTTCTTT.